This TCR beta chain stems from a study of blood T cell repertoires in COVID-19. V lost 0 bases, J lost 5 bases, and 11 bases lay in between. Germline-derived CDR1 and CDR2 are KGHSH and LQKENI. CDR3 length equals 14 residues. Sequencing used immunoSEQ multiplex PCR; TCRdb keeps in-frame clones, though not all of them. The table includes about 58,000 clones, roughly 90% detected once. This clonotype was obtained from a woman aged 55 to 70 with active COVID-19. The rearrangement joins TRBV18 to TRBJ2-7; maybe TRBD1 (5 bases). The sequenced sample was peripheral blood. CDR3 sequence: CASSPPLQGHEQYF. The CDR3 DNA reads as TGTGCCAGCTCACCACCTCTCCAGGGCCACGAGCAGTACTTC.